This T cell receptor beta chain was obtained from a study of cytomegalovirus exposure and HLA in healthy donors. The primer mix had 60 Vbeta and 13 Jbeta primers. The method was immunoSEQ multiplex PCR; TCRdb's version includes in-frame clones alone and lacks a portion of them. The table includes around 100,000 clones, under 80% detected once. Whole-study results and caveats: What was likely a sequencing artifact was a cluster of highly shared sequence variants. When a later analysis compared HLA-associated TCR beta chains with equally common others, the HLA-associated chains turned out to be more clonally expanded and to have lower generation probabilities.

Comments on this clone: Its antigen is unknown. Sequence at one end of the junction differs from germline and may be a read error.

The CDR3 contains 16 residues. The germline CDR1 and CDR2 sequences are SGHTS and YDEGEE. The source of this sequence is a woman in her forties in good health and CMV-seropositive. Sequenced material: PBMCs. V usage is TRBV5-8 and J usage is TRBJ2-5; 8 bases match TRBD2. CDR3 region: CASSPGLAGAQETQYF. CDR3 nucleotides: TGCGCCAGCAGCCCGGGGCTAGCGGGCGCTCAAGAGACCCAGTACTTC.